The 18 T cell receptor beta chains presented below share a single source sample, sequenced in a study of technical replicates of blood from a handful of donors. Profiled with immunoSEQ multiplex PCR; TCRdb holds only in-frame clones, not every one. The data contain about 15,000 clones, over 75% of them singletons. The sequenced material came from PBMCs. These receptor sequences come from a human donor in good health.

Only a few counts were recorded for this clone. The J gene is TRBJ2-1, the V gene TRBV6-1; 11 nucleotides agree with TRBD1. Germline assignment: CDR1 MNHNS and CDR2 SASEGT. The CDR3 sequence is 16 residues long. V trimming: 3 bases; J trimming: 7 bases; junction bases outside the gene matches: 8. CDR3 in amino acids: CASSEGEGTGGNEQFF. CDR3 in DNA: TGTGCCAGCAGTGAGGGGGAGGGGACAGGGGGGAATGAGCAGTTCTTC.

This sequence joins TRBV2 and TRBJ2-1; no clear D gene. The V gene's germline CDR1 is SNHLY and CDR2 FYNNEI. V lost 8 bases and J lost 4, with 15 bases in between. There are 14 residues in the CDR3. The CDR3 DNA follows: TGTGCCAGCCGGGTCGCGGTCCAATACAATGAGCAGTTCTTC. This translates into CASRVAVQYNEQFF.

This clone was detected once. This chain joins TRBV5-4 and TRBJ2-3; TRBD2 matches 10 bases. Germline V gene lookup returns CDR1 SGHNT and CDR2 YYREEE (reference sequence). The CDR3 totals 17 residues. V shed 3 bases, J shed 5 bases, and the junction held 12 bases outside the gene matches. This chain's CDR3 is CASSSTRAGGPGDTQYF. In DNA form, the CDR3 reads TGTGCCAGCAGCTCCACCCGAGCGGGAGGGCCTGGAGATACGCAGTATTTT. Using reference TRBV5-4 and TRBJ2-3 for the parts outside the CDR3, the full variable domain is ETGVTQSPTHLIKTRGQQVTLRCSSQSGHNTVSWYQQALGQGPQFIFQYYREEENGRGNFPPRFSGLQFPNYSSELNVNALELDDSALYLCASSSTRAGGPGDTQYFGPGTRLTVL.

This chain joins TRBV6-1 and TRBJ2-3; 7 bases map to TRBD2. The V and J ends lost 4 bases and 0 bases, in that order; junction bases with no gene match: 10. This CDR3 spans 17 amino acids. Germline CDR1 and CDR2: MNHNS and SASEGT. In nucleotides, the CDR3 is TGTGCCAGCAGTGTCCAGGCTAGCGGAACTAGCACAGATACGCAGTATTTT. Residues: CASSVQASGTSTDTQYF.

The chain is built from TRBV7-9 and TRBJ2-2; 8 bases line up with TRBD2. J was trimmed by 6 bases and V by 1 base; bases with no gene match: 10. The CDR3 is made up of 17 amino acids. Germline V gene lookup returns CDR1 SEHNR and CDR2 FQNEAQ (reference sequence). In DNA form, the CDR3 reads TGTGCCAGCAGCTTAGGAAGTCCAGCGGGAGAGCCCGGGGAGCTGTTTTTT. It translates to CASSLGSPAGEPGELFF.

The CDR3 region has the DNA TGTGCCAGCAGCTTAGATCGGGGGCTAGCGGGAGGGTGGGACAATGAGCAGTTCTTC. Translating gives CASSLDRGLAGGWDNEQFF. The V gene is TRBV11-2, the J gene TRBJ2-1; 12 nucleotides align to TRBD2. The CDR3 is 19 amino acids. V was pared by 0 bases and J by 5 bases, with 11 bases of the junction left unmatched. CDR1 is SGHAT, CDR2 FQNNGV, per germline.

This clone was seen only a few times. This CDR3 is CSAREPAEAFF. CDR3 bases: TGCAGTGCTAGAGAGCCGGCTGAAGCTTTCTTT. The chain links TRBV20-1 to TRBJ1-1; D gene unclear. There are 11 residues in the CDR3. CDR1 and CDR2 (germline): DFQATT, SNEGSKA (reference sequence). Trimming removed 0 bases at V and 6 bases at J, with 5 bases between.

DNA for the CDR3: TGTGCCAGCAGCCCCGGGGGAATTTGGGGTACCTACGAGCAGTACTTC. Protein product: CASSPGGIWGTYEQYF. This chain uses TRBV13 with TRBJ2-7, with a tentative D call TRBD2 (6 bases). This CDR3 contains 16 residues. Per the germline V gene, CDR1 is PRHDT and CDR2 is FYEKMQ (reference sequence). The V gene lost 5 bases and the J gene lost 2 bases, with 19 bases spanning the gap.

The chain combines TRBV9 with TRBJ2-3; D not resolved. CDR1 is SGDLS and CDR2 is YYNGEE in the germline V gene. The CDR3 is made up of 14 amino acids. Trimming left V 0 bases short and J 3 bases short, with 8 bases between. CDR3 sequence reads: CASSVVDSTDTQYF. In DNA form, the CDR3 reads TGTGCCAGCAGCGTAGTCGATAGTACAGATACGCAGTATTTT.

The CDR3, as DNA: TGTGCCAGTAGTATCTGGGAGGGCTCCTACAATGAGCAGTTCTTC. Residues: CASSIWEGSYNEQFF. This chain uses TRBV19 with TRBJ2-1, with 7 bases aligning to TRBD2. In germline, CDR1 is LNHDA, CDR2 SQIVND (reference sequence). The length of the CDR3 is 15 residues. V dropped 3 bases and J dropped 0; count of bases not matched to a gene: 2.

The V gene is TRBV9, the J gene TRBJ2-1; D not certain. The V end lost 1 base, the J end lost 3 bases, and 11 bases lay between the germline ends. From germline, CDR1 is SGDLS and CDR2 YYNGEE. The CDR3 totals 15 residues. CDR3 DNA: TGTGCCAGCAGCGTAAAACCCGCGGACTACAATGAGCAGTTCTTC. Protein sequence: CASSVKPADYNEQFF.

The chain combines TRBV7-3 with TRBJ2-3; 9 nucleotides match TRBD2. This CDR3 contains 14 residues. CDR1 is SGHTA and CDR2 is FQGTGA in the germline V gene. J lost 2 bases, V lost 5 bases, and 2 bases had no gene match. CDR3 sequence: CASSRTSDTDTQYF. For the CDR3, the DNA is TGTGCCAGCAGCCGGACTAGCGACACAGATACGCAGTATTTT.

The chain has TRBV25-1 and TRBJ1-2; D might be TRBD1 (6 bases). CDR3 size: 14 residues. Germline CDR1 and CDR2: MGHDK and SYGVNS. V lost 2 bases and J lost 5, with 12 bases in between. CDR3 sequence (DNA): TGTGCCAGCAGTGAAGGACAGATCAAATATGGCTACACCTTC. Amino acid sequence: CASSEGQIKYGYTF.

This chain uses TRBV5-1 with TRBJ1-1; the D is unclear. Germline CDR1 is SGHRS and CDR2 is YFSETQ. V lost 4 bases and J 4 bases, leaving 14 bases between the germline ends. There are 14 residues in the CDR3. The DNA of the CDR3 is TGCGCCAGCAGCCGAGGCACATCCATCACTGAAGCTTTCTTT. Residues: CASSRGTSITEAFF.

The chain employs TRBV6-5 and TRBJ2-7; tentative D call: TRBD1 (5 bases). Trimming cost V 0 bases and J 1 base, with 10 bases left between them. Looked up from germline, CDR1 is MNHEY and CDR2 is SVGAGI. This CDR3 contains 15 residues. The CDR3 region is CASSYSGVFSYEQYF. In DNA form, the CDR3 reads TGTGCCAGCAGTTACTCAGGGGTCTTTTCCTACGAGCAGTACTTC.

The rearrangement links TRBV6-5 to TRBJ1-1; possible D gene TRBD1, 6 bases. The CDR3 contains 15 residues. The V gene lost 2 bases and the J gene lost 2 bases, with 12 bases spanning the gap. Germline V gene sequence: CDR1 MNHEY, CDR2 SVGAGI. The CDR3 bases are TGTGCCAGCAGTTACCCCGACAGGCGTAACACTGAAGCTTTCTTT. Its protein is CASSYPDRRNTEAFF.

The chain has TRBV9 and TRBJ2-5; no clear D. The V gene lost 3 bases and the J gene lost 5 bases, with 17 bases spanning the gap. The CDR3 runs 15 residues. Germline V gene sequence: CDR1 SGDLS, CDR2 YYNGEE. CDR3 region: CASSATTQSGETQYF. The CDR3, as DNA: TGTGCCAGCAGCGCCACAACTCAGTCCGGGGAGACCCAGTACTTC.

This clone was detected only once. The chain is built from TRBV25-1 and TRBJ2-2; 7 nucleotides align to TRBD1. The CDR3 is 16 residues long. CDR1 is MGHDK, CDR2 SYGVNS, per germline. V was pared by 8 bases and J by 5 bases, with 14 bases of the junction left unmatched. CDR3 nucleotide sequence: TGTGCCAGCGGGACCGGGACAGTGCTAAATACCGGGGAGCTGTTTTTT. Translation gives CASGTGTVLNTGELFF.